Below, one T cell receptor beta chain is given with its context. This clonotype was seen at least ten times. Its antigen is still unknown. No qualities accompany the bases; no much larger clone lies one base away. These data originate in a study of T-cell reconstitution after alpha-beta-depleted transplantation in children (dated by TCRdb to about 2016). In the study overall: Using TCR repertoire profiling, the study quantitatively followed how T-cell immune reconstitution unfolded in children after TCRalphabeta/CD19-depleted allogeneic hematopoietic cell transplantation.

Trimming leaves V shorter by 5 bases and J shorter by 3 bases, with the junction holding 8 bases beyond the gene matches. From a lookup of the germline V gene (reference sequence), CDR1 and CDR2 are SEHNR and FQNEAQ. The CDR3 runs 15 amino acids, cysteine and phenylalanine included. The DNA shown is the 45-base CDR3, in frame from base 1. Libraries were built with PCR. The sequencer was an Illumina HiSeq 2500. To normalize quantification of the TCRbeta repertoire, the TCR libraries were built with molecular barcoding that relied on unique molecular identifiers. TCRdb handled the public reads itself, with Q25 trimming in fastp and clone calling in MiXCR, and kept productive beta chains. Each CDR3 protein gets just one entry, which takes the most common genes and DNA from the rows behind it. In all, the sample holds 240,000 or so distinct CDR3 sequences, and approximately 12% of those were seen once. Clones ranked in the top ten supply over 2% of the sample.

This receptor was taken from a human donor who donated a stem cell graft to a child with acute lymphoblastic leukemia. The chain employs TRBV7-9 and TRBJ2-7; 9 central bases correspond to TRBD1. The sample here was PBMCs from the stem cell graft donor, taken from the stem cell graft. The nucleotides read TGTGCCAGCAGCCTCCCAGACAGGGGGGGCTACGAGCAGTACTTC. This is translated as CASSLPDRGGYEQYF.